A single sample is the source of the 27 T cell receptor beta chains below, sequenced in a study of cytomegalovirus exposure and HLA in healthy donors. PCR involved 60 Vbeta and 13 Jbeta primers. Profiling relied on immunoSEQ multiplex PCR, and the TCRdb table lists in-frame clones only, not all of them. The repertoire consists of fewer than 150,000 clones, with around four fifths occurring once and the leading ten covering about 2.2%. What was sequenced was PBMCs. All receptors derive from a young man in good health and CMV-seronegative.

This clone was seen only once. CDR3 coding DNA: TGTGCCAGCAGCCAGCAGGGAGGCACCGGGGAGCTGTTTTTT. Translated: CASSQQGGTGELFF. This chain joins TRBV4-2 and TRBJ2-2, with D possibly being TRBD2 (6 bases). V was trimmed by 3 bases and J by 4 bases, leaving 9 bases between them. The germline V gene encodes CDR1 LGHNA and CDR2 YNFKEQ. The CDR3 loop spans 14 amino acids.

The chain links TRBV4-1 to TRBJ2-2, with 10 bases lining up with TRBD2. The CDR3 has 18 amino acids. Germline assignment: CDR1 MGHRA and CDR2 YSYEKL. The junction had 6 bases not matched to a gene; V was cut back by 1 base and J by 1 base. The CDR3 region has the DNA TGCGCCAGCAGCCAAGTCCCTCTAGCGGGGGAGAACACCGGGGAGCTGTTTTTT. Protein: CASSQVPLAGENTGELFF.

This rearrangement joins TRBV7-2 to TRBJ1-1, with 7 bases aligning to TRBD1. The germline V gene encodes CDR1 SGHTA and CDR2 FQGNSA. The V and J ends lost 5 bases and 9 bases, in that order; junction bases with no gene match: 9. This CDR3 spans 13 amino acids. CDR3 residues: CASSRDSVLQAFF. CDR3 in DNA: TGTGCCAGCAGCAGGGACAGTGTCCTTCAAGCTTTCTTT.

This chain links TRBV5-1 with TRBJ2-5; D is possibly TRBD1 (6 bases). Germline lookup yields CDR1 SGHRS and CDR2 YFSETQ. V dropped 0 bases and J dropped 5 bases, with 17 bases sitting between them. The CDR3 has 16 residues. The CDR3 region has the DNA TGCGCCAGCAGCTTGGGAGGTCGGCTAGGGGGTGAGACCCAGTACTTC. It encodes CASSLGGRLGGETQYF.

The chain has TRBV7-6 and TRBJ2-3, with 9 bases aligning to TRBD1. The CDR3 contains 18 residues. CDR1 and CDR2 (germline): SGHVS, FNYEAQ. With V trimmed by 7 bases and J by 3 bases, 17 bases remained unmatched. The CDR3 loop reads CASKAYGEGQGKTDTQYF. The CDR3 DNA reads TGTGCCAGCAAAGCTTACGGGGAGGGACAGGGAAAGACAGATACGCAGTATTTT.

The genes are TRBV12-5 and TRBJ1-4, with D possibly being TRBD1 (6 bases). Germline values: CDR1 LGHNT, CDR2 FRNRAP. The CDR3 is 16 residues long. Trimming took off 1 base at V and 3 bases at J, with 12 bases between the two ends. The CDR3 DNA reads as TGTGCTAGTGGTTTGGACCAGGGGTTCCCTAATGAAAAACTGTTTTTT. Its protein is CASGLDQGFPNEKLFF. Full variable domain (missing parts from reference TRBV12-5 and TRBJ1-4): DARVTQTPRHKVTEMGQEVTMRCQPILGHNTVFWYRQTMMQGLELLAYFRNRAPLDDSGMPKDRFSAEMPDATLATLKIQPSEPRDSAVYFCASGLDQGFPNEKLFFGSGTQLSVL.

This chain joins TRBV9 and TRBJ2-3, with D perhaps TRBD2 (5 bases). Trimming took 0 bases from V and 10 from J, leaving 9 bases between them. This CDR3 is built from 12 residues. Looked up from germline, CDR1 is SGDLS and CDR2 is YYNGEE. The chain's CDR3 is CASSVDGKAQYF. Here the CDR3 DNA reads TGTGCCAGCAGCGTAGACGGGAAAGCGCAGTATTTT.

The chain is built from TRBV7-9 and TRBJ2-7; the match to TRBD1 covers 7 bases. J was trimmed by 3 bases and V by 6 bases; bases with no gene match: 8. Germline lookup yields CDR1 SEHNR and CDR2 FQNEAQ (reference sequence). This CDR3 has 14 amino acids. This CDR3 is CASSRQGTHYEQYF. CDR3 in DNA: TGTGCCAGCAGTCGACAGGGTACCCACTACGAGCAGTACTTC.

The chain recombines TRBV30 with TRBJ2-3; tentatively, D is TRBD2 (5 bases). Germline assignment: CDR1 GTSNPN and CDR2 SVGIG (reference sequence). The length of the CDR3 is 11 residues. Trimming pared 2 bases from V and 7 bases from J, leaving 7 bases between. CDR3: CAWSTGNTQYF. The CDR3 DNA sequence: TGTGCCTGGAGTACGGGAAATACGCAGTATTTT. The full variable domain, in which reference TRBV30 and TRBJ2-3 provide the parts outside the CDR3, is SQTIHQWPATLVQPVGSPLSLECTVEGTSNPNLYWYRQAAGRGLQLLFYSVGIGQISSEVPQNLSASRPQDRQFILSSKKLLLSDSGFYLCAWSTGNTQYFGPGTRLTVL.

The DNA of the CDR3 is TGCGCCAGCAGCTCGGGACAGGGGGTCGGTGAGACCCAGTACTTC. It codes for CASSSGQGVGETQYF. V and J are TRBV5-1 and TRBJ2-5; 11 nucleotides agree with TRBD1. The germline gives CDR1 SGHRS, CDR2 YFSETQ. Trimming at V came to 3 bases and at J to 5 bases, leaving 6 bases not matched to a gene. There are 15 residues in the CDR3.

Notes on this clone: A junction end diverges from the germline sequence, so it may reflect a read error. The CDR3 sequence: CASSLSGGDGYPF. CDR3 DNA sequence: TGCGCCAGCAGCTTGTCAGGGGGCGATGGCTACCCCTTC. The rearrangement joins TRBV5-1 to TRBJ1-2, with 8 bases fitting TRBD1. Germline lookup yields CDR1 SGHRS and CDR2 YFSETQ. The CDR3 consists of 13 residues.

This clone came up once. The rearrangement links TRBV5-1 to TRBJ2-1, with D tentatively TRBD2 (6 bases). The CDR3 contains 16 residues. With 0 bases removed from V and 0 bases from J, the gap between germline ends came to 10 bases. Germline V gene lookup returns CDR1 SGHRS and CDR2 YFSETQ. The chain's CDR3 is CASSLDGSYSYNEQFF. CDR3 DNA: TGCGCCAGCAGCTTGGACGGGAGCTACTCCTACAATGAGCAGTTCTTC.

The CDR3 nucleotides are TGTGCCAGCAGTCAACAGGGCAGGGATTCACCCCTCCACTTT. Protein product: CASSQQGRDSPLHF. The chain uses TRBV28 and TRBJ1-6, with D perhaps matching TRBD1 (6 bases). CDR1 and CDR2 from the germline V gene are MDHEN and SYDVKM. The CDR3 spans 14 residues. The V and J ends lost 5 bases and 8 bases respectively, with 13 bases between them.

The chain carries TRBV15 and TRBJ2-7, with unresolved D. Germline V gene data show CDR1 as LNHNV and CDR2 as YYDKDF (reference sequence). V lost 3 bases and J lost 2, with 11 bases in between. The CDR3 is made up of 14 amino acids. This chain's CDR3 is CATSSHLGAYEQYF. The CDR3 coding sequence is TGTGCCACCAGCAGTCACCTCGGAGCCTACGAGCAGTACTTC. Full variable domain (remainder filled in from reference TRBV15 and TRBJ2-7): DAMVIQNPRYQVTQFGKPVTLSCSQTLNHNVMYWYQQKSSQAPKLLFHYYDKDFNNEADTPDNFQSRRPNTSFCFLDIRSPGLGDTAMYLCATSSHLGAYEQYFGPGTRLTVT.

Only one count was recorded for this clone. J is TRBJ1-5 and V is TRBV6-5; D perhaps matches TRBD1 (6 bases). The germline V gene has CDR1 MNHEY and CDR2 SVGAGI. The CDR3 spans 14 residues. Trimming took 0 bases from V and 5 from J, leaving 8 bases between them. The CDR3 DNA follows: TGTGCCAGCAGTTACTCGGGGGCCCATCAGCCCCAGCATTTT. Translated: CASSYSGAHQPQHF.

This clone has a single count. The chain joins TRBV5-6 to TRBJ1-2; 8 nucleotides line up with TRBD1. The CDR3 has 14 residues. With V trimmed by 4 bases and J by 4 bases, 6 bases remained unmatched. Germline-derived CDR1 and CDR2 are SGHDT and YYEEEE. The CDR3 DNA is TGTGCCAGCAGCAGCAGGGGGCCCCCCTATGGCTACACCTTC. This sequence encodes CASSSRGPPYGYTF.

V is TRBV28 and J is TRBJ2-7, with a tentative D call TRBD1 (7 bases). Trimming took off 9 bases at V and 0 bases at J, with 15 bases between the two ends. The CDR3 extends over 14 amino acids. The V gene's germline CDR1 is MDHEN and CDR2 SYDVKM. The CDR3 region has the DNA TGTGCCAGTGTGCGACAGGGACTCTCCTACGAGCAGTACTTC. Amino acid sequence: CASVRQGLSYEQYF.

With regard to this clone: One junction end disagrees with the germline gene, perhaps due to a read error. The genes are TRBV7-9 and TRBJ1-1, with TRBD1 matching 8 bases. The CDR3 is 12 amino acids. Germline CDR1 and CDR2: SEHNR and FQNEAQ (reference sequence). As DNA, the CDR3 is TGTGCCAGCAGCGAAACAGGGGGGGAAAATATCTTT. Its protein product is CASSETGGENIF. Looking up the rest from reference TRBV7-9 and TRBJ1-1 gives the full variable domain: DTGVSQNPRHKITKRGQNVTFRCDPISEHNRLYWYRQTLGQGPEFLTYFQNEAQLEKSRLLSDRFSAERPKGSFSTLEIQRTEQGDSAMYLCASSETGGENIFGQGTRLTVV.

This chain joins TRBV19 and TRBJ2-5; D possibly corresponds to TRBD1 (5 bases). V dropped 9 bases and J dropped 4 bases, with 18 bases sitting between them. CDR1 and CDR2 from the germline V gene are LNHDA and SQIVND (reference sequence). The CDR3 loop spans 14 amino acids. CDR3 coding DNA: TGTGCCAGATCCCTCGACAGTCTAACAGAGACCCAGTACTTC. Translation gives CARSLDSLTETQYF.

The CDR3 coding sequence is TGTGCCAGCAGCGCTGACAGCTTTAATGGCTACACCTTC. Protein product: CASSADSFNGYTF. The rearrangement links TRBV27 to TRBJ1-2; D might be TRBD1 (5 bases). CDR3 length: 13 residues. Germline V gives CDR1 MNHEY, CDR2 SMNVEV (reference sequence). V gave up 6 bases and J gave up 6 bases, with 14 bases separating them.

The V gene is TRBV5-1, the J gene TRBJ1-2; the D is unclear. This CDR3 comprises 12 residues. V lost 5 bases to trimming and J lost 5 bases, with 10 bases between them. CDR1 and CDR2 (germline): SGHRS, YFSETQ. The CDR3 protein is CASRETDYGYTF. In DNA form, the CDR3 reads TGCGCCAGCAGGGAGACGGATTATGGCTACACCTTC.

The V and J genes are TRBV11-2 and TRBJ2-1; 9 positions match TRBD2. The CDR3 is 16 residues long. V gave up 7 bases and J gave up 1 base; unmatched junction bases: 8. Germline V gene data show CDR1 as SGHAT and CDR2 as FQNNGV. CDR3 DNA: TGTGCCAGCATCGTACGTAGCGGGAGATCCTACAATGAGCAGTTCTTC. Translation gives CASIVRSGRSYNEQFF.

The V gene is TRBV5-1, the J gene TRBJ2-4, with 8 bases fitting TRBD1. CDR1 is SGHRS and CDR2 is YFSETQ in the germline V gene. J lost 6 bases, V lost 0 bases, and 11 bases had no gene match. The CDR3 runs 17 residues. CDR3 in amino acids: CASSLGGQGAWGNIQYF. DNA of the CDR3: TGCGCCAGCAGCTTGGGAGGGCAGGGGGCCTGGGGAAACATTCAGTACTTC.

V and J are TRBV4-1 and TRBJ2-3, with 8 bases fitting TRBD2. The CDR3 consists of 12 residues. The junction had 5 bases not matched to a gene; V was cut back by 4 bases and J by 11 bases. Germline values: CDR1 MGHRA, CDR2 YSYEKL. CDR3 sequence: CASSPLAGGQYF. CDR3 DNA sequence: TGCGCCAGCAGCCCGCTAGCGGGTGGGCAGTATTTT.

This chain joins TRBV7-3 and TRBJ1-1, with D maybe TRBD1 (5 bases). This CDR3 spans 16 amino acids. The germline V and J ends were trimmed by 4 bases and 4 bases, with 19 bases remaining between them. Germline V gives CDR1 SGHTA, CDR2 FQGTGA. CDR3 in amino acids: CASSSAGGAGSTEAFF. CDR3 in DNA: TGTGCCAGCAGCTCGGCGGGAGGGGCGGGCAGCACTGAAGCTTTCTTT.

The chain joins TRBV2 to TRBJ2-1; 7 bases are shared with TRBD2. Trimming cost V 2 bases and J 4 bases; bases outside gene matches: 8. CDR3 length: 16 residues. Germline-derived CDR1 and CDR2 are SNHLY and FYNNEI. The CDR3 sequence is CASSEWAGERYNEQFF. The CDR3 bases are TGTGCCAGCAGTGAATGGGCGGGGGAACGGTACAATGAGCAGTTCTTC.

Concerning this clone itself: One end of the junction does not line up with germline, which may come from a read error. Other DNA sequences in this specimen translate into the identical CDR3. As DNA, the CDR3 is TGTGCCAGCAGCTCCGACAATGAGCAGTTCTTC. Protein: CASSSDNEQFF. This sequence joins TRBV5-4 and TRBJ2-1, with D uncertain. In germline, CDR1 is SGHNT, CDR2 YYREEE (reference sequence). The CDR3 contains 11 residues.